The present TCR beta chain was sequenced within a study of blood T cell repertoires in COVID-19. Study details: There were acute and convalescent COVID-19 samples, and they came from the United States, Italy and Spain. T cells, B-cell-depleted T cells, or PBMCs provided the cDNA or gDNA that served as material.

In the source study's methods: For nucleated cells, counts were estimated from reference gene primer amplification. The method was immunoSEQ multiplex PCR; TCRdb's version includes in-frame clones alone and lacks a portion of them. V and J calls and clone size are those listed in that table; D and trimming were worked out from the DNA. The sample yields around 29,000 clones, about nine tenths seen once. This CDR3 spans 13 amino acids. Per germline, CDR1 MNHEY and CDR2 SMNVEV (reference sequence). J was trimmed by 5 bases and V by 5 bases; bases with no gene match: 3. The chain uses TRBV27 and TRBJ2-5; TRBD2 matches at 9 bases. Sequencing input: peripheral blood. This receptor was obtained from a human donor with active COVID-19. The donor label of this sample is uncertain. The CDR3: CASSIAGVETQYF. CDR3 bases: TGTGCCAGCAGTATAGCGGGGGTGGAGACCCAGTACTTC.